This T cell receptor beta chain was obtained from a study of blood T cell repertoires in COVID-19. Study as a whole: Samples of COVID-19 (acute and convalescent) were obtained from the United States, Italy and Spain.

The CDR3 spans 15 residues. Per germline, CDR1 MNHEY and CDR2 SVGAGI. J was trimmed by 4 bases and V by 10 bases; bases with no gene match: 12. The assay was immunoSEQ multiplex PCR, and TCRdb's table has in-frame clones only and misses some. The table has some 170,000 clones, roughly 80% seen once. Sequencing used PBMCs or T cells enriched from blood (not recorded which). This chain links TRBV6-5 with TRBJ2-1; 8 bases line up with TRBD1. This receptor was identified in a woman aged 45 to 65 who had recovered from COVID-19. The CDR3 DNA reads as TGTGCCACCCGAAGACAGGGGATAGTGTACAATGAGCAGTTCTTC. It translates to CATRRQGIVYNEQFF.